Sequencing of this T cell receptor beta chain was carried out in a study of monozygotic twins with inflammatory bowel disease (dated 2019 in TCRdb). Concerning the study at large: The full study comprised some 30 monozygotic twin pairs: nine German pairs (four IBD-concordant, five IBD-discordant) and 19 IBD-discordant Danish pairs. Disease-associated traits were sought mainly through comparisons between IBD patients and their genetically identical healthy co-twins within discordant pairs. Each individual had, on average, about 151 000 unique TCRalpha sequences and 181 000 unique TCRbeta sequences available for analysis.

The full study reports these points: Distinction between different T cell subtypes could not be achieved in the analysis. No difference in repertoire similarity was observed between concordant and discordant twins, possibly owing to limited statistical power. Because patients were on differing immunosuppressive treatments, the repertoires may have picked up extra background noise and inter-individual variability. Fewer clonotypes were shared with other individuals by IBD patients than by healthy twins, most markedly in patients showing signs of disease activity. No single strong signal or clonotype linked to IBD turned up in the results, so the idea that one exists was not supported. TCRbeta repertoire diversity, by inverse Simpson index, was decreased in IBD patients compared with their healthy co-twins.

From each donor, a roughly 2.6 ml peripheral blood sample was collected into PAXgene tubes and stored at -80 degrees C. Without any T cell sorting, total RNA was extracted from whole blood using the PAXgene blood miRNA kit on an automated QIAcube. Peripheral blood from monozygotic twin pairs, either concordant or discordant for inflammatory bowel disease, underwent deep TCRalpha and TCRbeta repertoire profiling that used unique molecular barcoding. Smoking habits were recorded for all twin pairs, and individuals were classified as current, former or never smokers. Reading from cysteine to phenylalanine, the CDR3 counts 14 amino acids. No DNA appears here. The CDR1 and CDR2 encoded by the germline V gene (reference sequence) are GTSNPN and SVGIG. A remark on this clonotype: The antigen it recognizes is unknown.

The library came from 5' RACE. Each TCR library was prepared from roughly 3,800 ng of total RNA. For each sample, cDNA synthesis with SMARTScribe reverse transcriptase was split into eight separate reactions. During cDNA synthesis, template switching introduced unique molecular identifiers that contained a 6-nucleotide sample barcode. Amplification of TCRalpha and TCRbeta cDNA involved two nested PCRs of roughly 17 and 9 cycles, and each PCR was followed by bead purification. Before amplification, the cDNA was treated with uracil DNA-glycosylase and purified using the QIAquick PCR purification kit. The second PCR was the step at which Illumina TruSeq-compatible adapters and sample-specific barcodes were added. TapeStation and Qubit were used to check library quality and concentration, and 5 to 6.5 ng of each library was pooled. Pooled libraries were sequenced on an Illumina HiSeq2500 single-index Rapid Run with 2 x 100 bp reads and custom sequencing primers. The study's processing was this. MiGEC version 1.2.6 was used for UMI-based consensus assembly, which corrected PCR and sequencing errors. MiXCR version 2.1.1 handled V(D)J alignment, clonotype assembly and CDR3 extraction. Normalisation of gene usage, clonotype sharing and MAIT/NKT TCR abundance was achieved by analysing the top 1000, 10 000 and 20 000 clonotypes per sample. After downsampling to 27 000 UMIs, diversity was calculated as the inverse Simpson index using the vegan R package. Paired Mann-Whitney U tests on discordant twin pairs were used, with Benjamini-Hochberg multiple-testing correction. TCRdb reprocessed the public reads and reports one entry per CDR3 protein sequence, without DNA. TCRdb, not the authors, supplied the V and J calls. The sample table includes approximately 400,000 distinct CDR3 sequences. The top ten hold 2.4% of the sample.

The sequencing input was blood. The sequence was collected from a human donor with ulcerative colitis or Crohn's disease, or a healthy co-twin of an affected twin (not recorded which). The sequence joins TRBV30 to TRBJ2-1. The CDR3 in this case is CAWIPRDFYNEQFF.